The 29 T cell receptor beta chains below were found in one sample sequenced in a study of a mutant IDH1 vaccine in newly diagnosed glioma. Their antigens remain unidentified. Stated time point: week 47, end of study. Every single dose of the vaccine, 300 ug of mutant IDH1 20-mer peptide, came with topical imiquimod. The method was immunoSEQ multiplex PCR; TCRdb's version includes in-frame clones alone and lacks a portion of them. The sample holds about 50,000 clones, 60% to 85% seen once. The sample consisted of PBMCs, taken from a glioma patient whose treatment included an IDH1 peptide vaccine. All receptors derive from a woman in her forties with glioma. Some clones in this sample may be carry-over from other donors' samples.

This clone was seen once. J is TRBJ2-7 and V is TRBV6-5, with 8 bases lining up with TRBD1. Germline CDR1 is MNHEY and CDR2 is SVGAGI. V dropped 0 bases and J dropped 3; count of bases not matched to a gene: 4. This CDR3 region has 15 residues. CDR3 in DNA: TGTGCCAGCAGTTACTCATGGACAGGGAACTACGAGCAGTACTTC. It specifies CASSYSWTGNYEQYF.

The rearrangement joins TRBV4-1 to TRBJ2-1, with 10 bases lining up with TRBD1. V shed 2 bases, J shed 7 bases, and the junction held 2 bases outside the gene matches. The CDR3 length is 14 residues. Germline CDR1 is MGHRA and CDR2 is YSYEKL. The CDR3 spells CASSQMGQGNEQFF. In DNA, the CDR3 is TGCGCCAGCAGCCAAATGGGACAGGGGAATGAGCAGTTCTTC.

V gene TRBV4-1 combines with J gene TRBJ2-1, with D possibly TRBD1 on 6 matching bases. Germline V gives CDR1 MGHRA, CDR2 YSYEKL. The ends were cut back, 0 bases at V and 6 bases at J, with 9 bases in the middle. The CDR3 has 14 amino acids. The CDR3 region is CASSQDNRVNEQFF. CDR3 DNA: TGCGCCAGCAGCCAAGATAACAGGGTCAATGAGCAGTTCTTC.

This clone was seen a few times. The chain joins TRBV6-5 to TRBJ1-4, with 7 bases fitting TRBD1. V shed 4 bases and J 12 bases; nucleotides not matched to a gene: 2. The CDR3 loop spans 11 amino acids. Germline V CDR1 and CDR2: MNHEY, SVGAGI. Here the CDR3 DNA reads TGTGCCAGCAGTTTCAGGGGGGAACTGTTTTTT. Amino acid sequence: CASSFRGELFF.

The chain uses TRBV29-1 and TRBJ2-5, with 8 bases fitting TRBD2. The better agreement between TRBJ2-7 and the DNA end casts doubt on the J call. The CDR3 consists of 12 residues. The germline V gene encodes CDR1 SQVTM and CDR2 ANQGSEA. CDR3 DNA sequence: TGCAGCGTTGTAGGACTAGCCCACGAGCAGTACTTC. This codes for CSVVGLAHEQYF.

The chain combines TRBV25-1 with TRBJ1-1; D possibly corresponds to TRBD1 (6 bases). The CDR3 contains 15 residues. V gave up 1 base and J gave up 1 base, with 10 bases separating them. Germline V gene data show CDR1 as MGHDK and CDR2 as SYGVNS. CDR3 residues: CASSESGAKNTEAFF. The CDR3 bases are TGTGCCAGCAGTGAATCGGGGGCGAAGAACACTGAAGCTTTCTTT. The full variable domain, with the rest looked up from reference TRBV25-1 and TRBJ1-1, is EADIYQTPRYLVIGTGKKITLECSQTMGHDKMYWYQQDPGMELHLIHYSYGVNSTEKGDLSSESTVSRIRTEHFPLTLESARPSHTSQYLCASSESGAKNTEAFFGQGTRLTVV.

This clone was recorded a few times. The chain combines TRBV10-3 with TRBJ1-2; D remains ambiguous. The CDR3 covers 11 residues. CDR1 and CDR2 from the germline V gene are ENHRY and SYGVKD. V was cut by 7 bases and J by 3 bases, with 6 bases left in between. CDR3 in amino acids: CAIKADYGYTF. CDR3 bases: TGTGCCATCAAGGCAGACTATGGCTACACCTTC.

The J gene is TRBJ2-7, the V gene TRBV2; TRBD1 might be the D (6 bases). This CDR3 is built from 14 residues. Per the germline V gene, CDR1 is SNHLY and CDR2 is FYNNEI. V was shortened by 8 bases and J by 1 base, with 15 bases between the two germline ends. Here the CDR3 reads CASASQGISYEQYF. The CDR3 bases are TGTGCCAGCGCGTCACAGGGAATTTCCTACGAGCAGTACTTC.

The chain employs TRBV7-6 and TRBJ1-3; no reliable D call. Trimming took 5 bases from V and 4 from J, leaving 12 bases between them. The CDR3 extends over 14 amino acids. Per germline, CDR1 SGHVS and CDR2 FNYEAQ. As DNA, the CDR3 is TGTGCCAGCAGCACCCCATACTACGGAAACACCATATATTTT. Protein sequence: CASSTPYYGNTIYF. The whole variable domain, remainder taken from reference TRBV7-6 and TRBJ1-3, is GAGVSQSPRYKVTKRGQDVALRCDPISGHVSLYWYRQALGQGPEFLTYFNYEAQQDKSGLPNDRFSAERPEGSISTLTIQRTEQRDSAMYRCASSTPYYGNTIYFGEGSWLTVV.

The chain links TRBV19 to TRBJ2-2, with no clear D. With 10 bases removed from V and 8 bases from J, the gap between germline ends came to 11 bases. The CDR3 contains 11 residues. CDR1 and CDR2 from the germline V gene are LNHDA and SQIVND (reference sequence). CDR3 DNA: TGTGCCACCTATCTGGTTGGGGAGCTGTTTTTT. Its protein is CATYLVGELFF.

The chain uses TRBV2 and TRBJ1-2, with 9 bases matching TRBD1. J was trimmed by 2 bases and V by 6 bases; bases with no gene match: 4. The CDR3 contains 14 residues. Per the germline V gene, CDR1 is SNHLY and CDR2 is FYNNEI. The CDR3 is CASRPTGGNYGYTF. The CDR3, as DNA: TGTGCCAGCAGACCCACAGGGGGCAACTATGGCTACACCTTC.

This clone was observed a single time. The chain links TRBV2 to TRBJ2-7; perhaps TRBD1 as D (6 bases). Germline values: CDR1 SNHLY, CDR2 FYNNEI. This CDR3 is built from 12 residues. Trimming removed 6 bases from V and 3 bases from J, with 9 bases in between. The CDR3 coding sequence is TGTGCCAGCAGATCGGACAGCTACGAGCAGTACTTC. Translation: CASRSDSYEQYF.

The chain uses TRBV2 and TRBJ1-2; no clear D. V was trimmed by 3 bases and J by 6 bases, leaving 14 bases between them. CDR3 size: 14 residues. From germline, CDR1 is SNHLY and CDR2 FYNNEI. CDR3 coding DNA: TGTGCCAGCAGTGATTACAAGGACTCAGATGGCTACACCTTC. Its translation is CASSDYKDSDGYTF.

The rearrangement links TRBV29-1 to TRBJ2-1, with TRBD2 matching 8 bases. CDR1 SQVTM and CDR2 ANQGSEA come from the germline V gene. The CDR3 length is 16 residues. V dropped 0 bases and J dropped 4; count of bases not matched to a gene: 8. The CDR3 loop is CSVEDPQRETYNEQFF. CDR3 nucleotides: TGCAGCGTTGAAGATCCCCAGCGGGAGACTTACAATGAGCAGTTCTTC.

The chain carries TRBV4-2 and TRBJ2-7, with 11 bases that match TRBD1. CDR3 size: 15 residues. CDR1 is LGHNA, CDR2 YNFKEQ, per germline. Trimming cost V 4 bases and J 6 bases; bases outside gene matches: 8. The DNA of the CDR3 is TGTGCCAGCAGCCCCCACACCGGGACAGGGGGCGAGCAGTACTTC. It is translated as CASSPHTGTGGEQYF.

The genes are TRBV6-5 and TRBJ2-2; TRBD1 is a possible D gene (5 bases). V was pared by 10 bases and J by 5 bases, with 17 bases between. The length of the CDR3 is 14 residues. The germline CDR1 and CDR2 sequences are MNHEY and SVGAGI. CDR3 bases: TGTGCCACCAATTTCAGGGTTCGGACCGGGGAGCTGTTTTTT. Translated, it gives CATNFRVRTGELFF.

The chain has TRBV7-2 and TRBJ2-3; D remains ambiguous. The CDR3 loop spans 12 amino acids. Trimming took off 2 bases at V and 4 bases at J, with 4 bases between the two ends. Germline CDR1 and CDR2: SGHTA and FQGNSA. The DNA of the CDR3 is TGTGCCAGCAGCTTAATAGCAGATACGCAGTATTTT. This sequence encodes CASSLIADTQYF.

The gene calls are TRBV10-2 and TRBJ1-6; unclear D gene. V was clipped by 7 bases and J by 8 bases, with 9 bases between them. The length of the CDR3 is 12 residues. From germline, CDR1 is WSHSY and CDR2 SAAADI. The CDR3 sequence is CASIPGDSPLHF. DNA of the CDR3: TGCGCCAGCATCCCCGGGGATTCACCCCTCCACTTT.

The chain uses TRBV27 and TRBJ2-2, with 8 bases that match TRBD1. This CDR3 has 15 residues. The V gene's germline CDR1 is MNHEY and CDR2 SMNVEV (reference sequence). With V trimmed by 4 bases and J by 6 bases, 7 bases remained unmatched. The chain's CDR3 is CASSYEGRGPGELFF. DNA of the CDR3: TGTGCCAGCAGTTACGAGGGCAGGGGGCCCGGGGAGCTGTTTTTT.

The chain carries TRBV2 and TRBJ2-2, with D possibly being TRBD1 or TRBD2 (6 bases each). The ends were cut back, 2 bases at V and 6 bases at J, with 13 bases in the middle. The CDR3 consists of 15 residues. CDR1 is SNHLY, CDR2 FYNNEI, per germline. CDR3 sequence reads: CASSEYRGEAGELFF. The DNA for the CDR3 is TGTGCCAGCAGTGAATATAGGGGGGAGGCCGGGGAGCTGTTTTTT.

The V gene is TRBV7-2, the J gene TRBJ2-3; 12 nucleotides match TRBD2. Germline V gives CDR1 SGHTA, CDR2 FQGNSA. With V trimmed by 5 bases and J by 0 bases, 12 bases remained unmatched. The CDR3 is made up of 19 amino acids. The CDR3 DNA sequence: TGTGCCAGCAGCCAAAAACGACTAGCGGGGGATCCTAGCACAGATACGCAGTATTTT. This encodes CASSQKRLAGDPSTDTQYF.

The chain carries TRBV15 and TRBJ1-1; the D is unclear. With 0 bases removed from V and 7 bases from J, the gap between germline ends came to 12 bases. The CDR3 covers 14 residues. CDR1 and CDR2 (germline): LNHNV, YYDKDF (reference sequence). The CDR3 sequence: CATSRDRAAGEAFF. Written as DNA, the CDR3 is TGTGCCACCAGCAGAGATAGGGCAGCGGGTGAAGCTTTCTTT.

This chain joins TRBV4-1 and TRBJ2-7, with TRBD1 identical over 8 bases. CDR1 and CDR2 from the germline V gene are MGHRA and YSYEKL. CDR3 length equals 15 residues. V lost 2 bases to trimming and J lost 1 base; unmatched junction nucleotides: 4. CDR3 nucleotide sequence: TGCGCCAGCAGCCAACTACAGGGGGGATCCTACGAGCAGTACTTC. This sequence encodes CASSQLQGGSYEQYF.

The chain carries TRBV29-1 and TRBJ2-5; maybe TRBD1 (7 bases). The CDR3 extends over 12 amino acids. Germline CDR1 SQVTM, CDR2 ANQGSEA. V lost 4 bases, J lost 4 bases, and 10 bases lay in between. CDR3 DNA sequence: TGCAGCGTTGGACAGGGAGGAGAGACCCAGTACTTC. Translating it yields CSVGQGGETQYF.

The chain links TRBV5-1 to TRBJ2-3, with D hard to call. V lost 0 bases and J lost 5, with 4 bases in between. This CDR3 is built from 12 residues. CDR1 SGHRS and CDR2 YFSETQ come from the germline V gene. This CDR3 is CASSLEIDTQYF. DNA of the CDR3: TGCGCCAGCAGCTTGGAAATAGATACGCAGTATTTT. Together with reference TRBV5-1 and TRBJ2-3, the CDR3 gives the full variable domain: KAGVTQTPRYLIKTRGQQVTLSCSPISGHRSVSWYQQTPGQGLQFLFEYFSETQRNKGNFPGRFSGRQFSNSRSEMNVSTLELGDSALYLCASSLEIDTQYFGPGTRLTVL.

The chain recombines TRBV6-6 with TRBJ1-5; D may be TRBD1 (6 bases). Germline V gene sequence: CDR1 MNHNY, CDR2 SVGAGI (reference sequence). V was clipped by 3 bases and J by 1 base, with 13 bases between them. The length of the CDR3 is 16 residues. The CDR3 nucleotides read TGTGCCAGCAGTTATCAGGACAGCCGAAGCAATCAGCCCCAGCATTTT. Encoded protein: CASSYQDSRSNQPQHF.

The chain joins TRBV6-1 to TRBJ2-7; D gene ambiguous. The CDR3 is made up of 13 amino acids. Germline V lookup: CDR1 MNHNS, CDR2 SASEGT. The V end lost 4 bases, the J end lost 1 base, and 8 bases lay between the germline ends. CDR3 loop: CASSGGRSYEQYF. CDR3 in DNA: TGTGCCAGCAGTGGAGGACGGTCCTACGAGCAGTACTTC.

The chain joins TRBV19 to TRBJ1-4; 8 bases align to TRBD1. The V segment lost 7 bases and the J segment 8 bases; nucleotides outside the gene matches: 12. The CDR3 has 15 amino acids. The V gene's germline CDR1 is LNHDA and CDR2 SQIVND (reference sequence). CDR3 in DNA: TGTGCCAGTACCATCGGCGGGACAGGAAGCGAAAAACTGTTTTTT. Amino acids: CASTIGGTGSEKLFF.

V is TRBV9 and J is TRBJ2-5, with 15 bases fitting TRBD2. The junction had 6 bases not matched to a gene; V was cut back by 4 bases and J by 5 bases. Germline V gene lookup returns CDR1 SGDLS and CDR2 YYNGEE. The CDR3 has 16 residues. CDR3 sequence reads: CASSRTSGGARETQYF. As DNA, the CDR3 is TGTGCCAGCAGCCGGACTAGCGGGGGGGCGCGGGAGACCCAGTACTTC.